Following are 24 T cell receptor beta chains from one sample sequenced in a study of cytomegalovirus exposure and HLA in healthy donors (dated by TCRdb to the late 2010s). Library generation was performed with the immunoSEQ multiplex PCR assay. For the multiplex PCR, a mixture combining 60 forward primers for TCR Vbeta segments and 13 reverse primers for TCR Jbeta segments was used. TCRdb limited this immuneACCESS table to in-frame rearrangements with V and J called. A share of clones is missing; checked studies link under half to unresolved V genes, and the rest is unexplained. For this sample, the table gives over 120,000 clones. The ten largest clonotypes hold more than 0.8% of the sample. The sequenced sample was PBMCs. The receptors stem from a male donor in good health and CMV-seronegative.

V gene TRBV28 combines with J gene TRBJ1-3, with TRBD1 as a possible D gene (5 bases). Germline CDR1 reads MDHEN; CDR2 reads SYDVKM. V shed 5 bases and J shed 0 bases, with 11 bases lying between them. This CDR3 is 15 amino acids long. The chain's CDR3 is CASSLQVLSGNTIYF. The CDR3 DNA is TGTGCCAGCAGTCTACAGGTTCTCTCTGGAAACACCATATATTTT.

The J gene is TRBJ2-1, the V gene TRBV11-2; 12 bases fit TRBD2. The CDR3 length is 14 residues. V lost 6 bases to trimming and J lost 4 bases; unmatched junction nucleotides: 1. Germline CDR1 is SGHAT and CDR2 is FQNNGV. Here the CDR3 DNA reads TGTGCCAGCAGGGGGACTAGCGGGTACAATGAGCAGTTCTTC. Its translation: CASRGTSGYNEQFF.

The V gene is TRBV6-6, the J gene TRBJ2-7, with a tentative D call TRBD1 (6 bases). This CDR3 is built from 14 residues. Germline CDR1 is MNHNY and CDR2 is SVGAGI (reference sequence). Trimming cost V 6 bases and J 2 bases, with 14 bases left between them. CDR3 in DNA: TGTGCCAGCAGACCCTTGGACAGCGCCTACGAGCAGTACTTC. Translated: CASRPLDSAYEQYF.

J is TRBJ1-6 and V is TRBV6-6, with TRBD1 matching 7 bases. Trimming at V came to 7 bases and at J to 5 bases, leaving 11 bases not matched to a gene. Germline V gives CDR1 MNHNY, CDR2 SVGAGI (reference sequence). This CDR3 region has 16 residues. CDR3 sequence: CASMMTGREDNSPLHF. The CDR3 DNA reads TGTGCCAGCATGATGACAGGGCGGGAAGATAATTCACCCCTCCACTTT.

V and J are TRBV27 and TRBJ1-1; D is unresolved. The germline gives CDR1 MNHEY, CDR2 SMNVEV (reference sequence). The CDR3 consists of 14 residues. Trimming took 2 bases from V and 6 from J, leaving 13 bases between them. The CDR3 bases are TGTGCCAGCAGTTTAGGGCTCCAGAGACCTGAAGCTTTCTTT. Its protein product is CASSLGLQRPEAFF.

The rearrangement joins TRBV18 to TRBJ2-1; perhaps TRBD2 as D (5 bases). Germline V gene data show CDR1 as KGHSH and CDR2 as LQKENI. This CDR3 has 14 amino acids. Deletions cut 7 bases from V and 3 bases from J, with 13 bases between. CDR3 nucleotide sequence: TGTGCCAGCTTCCAGCGGAGATTCTACAATGAGCAGTTCTTC. It yields the protein CASFQRRFYNEQFF.

The J gene is TRBJ1-1, the V gene TRBV29-1; no clear D. CDR3 length equals 14 residues. The ends were cut back, 3 bases at V and 2 bases at J, with 13 bases in the middle. Germline loops: CDR1 SQVTM, CDR2 ANQGSEA. The CDR3 reads CSVELEGSNTEAFF. CDR3 nucleotide sequence: TGCAGCGTTGAGTTGGAGGGTTCTAACACTGAAGCTTTCTTT.

The V gene is TRBV6-1, the J gene TRBJ2-1; no definite D call. V gave up 2 bases and J gave up 6 bases, with 20 bases separating them. The germline CDR1 and CDR2 sequences are MNHNS and SASEGT. The CDR3 is 17 amino acids. CDR3: CASSESGWSAVRNEQFF. CDR3 coding DNA: TGTGCCAGCAGTGAAAGTGGATGGAGCGCGGTGCGCAATGAGCAGTTCTTC.

The DNA of the CDR3 is TGTGCCAGTAGTGCGACAGGGCTCTATGGCTACACCTTC. This encodes CASSATGLYGYTF. The rearrangement uses TRBV19 and TRBJ1-2, with 7 bases matching TRBD1. The germline gives CDR1 LNHDA, CDR2 SQIVND (reference sequence). Losses at the gene ends were 5 bases for V and 4 bases for J; bases not matched to a gene: 4. The CDR3 spans 13 residues.

This rearrangement joins TRBV30 to TRBJ1-1, with 9 bases identical to TRBD1. The ends lost 4 bases at V and 3 bases at J; junction bases unmatched: 3. Germline CDR1 reads GTSNPN; CDR2 reads SVGIG (reference sequence). The CDR3 runs to 13 residues. CDR3 DNA sequence: TGTGCCTGGACCAGGGACAGGGACACTGAAGCTTTCTTT. This translates into CAWTRDRDTEAFF.

The gene calls are TRBV13 and TRBJ1-1, with a weak D call TRBD1 (6 bases). Germline CDR1 and CDR2: PRHDT and FYEKMQ (reference sequence). Trimming removed 5 bases at V and 1 base at J, with 14 bases between. CDR3 size: 15 residues. The CDR3 sequence: CASSTNRGQNTEAFF. CDR3 coding DNA: TGTGCCAGCAGCACGAACCGGGGACAGAACACTGAAGCTTTCTTT.

J is TRBJ2-2 and V is TRBV7-3; D uncertain. The CDR3 runs 15 residues. Germline lookup yields CDR1 SGHTA and CDR2 FQGTGA. The V and J ends lost 1 base and 8 bases respectively, with 14 bases between them. This chain's CDR3 is CASSLNLGPAGELFF. As DNA, the CDR3 is TGTGCCAGCAGCTTAAATTTGGGCCCGGCAGGGGAGCTGTTTTTT.

The J gene is TRBJ2-7, the V gene TRBV19; D ambiguous. CDR3 length: 13 amino acids. V shed 5 bases and J shed 4 bases, with 12 bases lying between them. Germline CDR1 is LNHDA and CDR2 is SQIVND (reference sequence). CDR3 DNA sequence: TGTGCCAGTAGTCCCCCACAGAGATACGAGCAGTACTTC. This sequence encodes CASSPPQRYEQYF. Complete variable domain (other parts from reference TRBV19 and TRBJ2-7): DGGITQSPKYLFRKEGQNVTLSCEQNLNHDAMYWYRQDPGQGLRLIYYSQIVNDFQKGDIAEGYSVSREKKESFPLTVTSAQKNPTAFYLCASSPPQRYEQYFGPGTRLTVT.

This chain links TRBV28 with TRBJ1-5; D is undetermined. CDR1 is MDHEN, CDR2 SYDVKM, per germline. V was trimmed by 4 bases and J by 5 bases, leaving 6 bases between them. The CDR3 is made up of 12 amino acids. The CDR3 loop reads CASSSSDQPQHF. CDR3 sequence (DNA): TGTGCCAGCAGTTCCTCTGATCAGCCCCAGCATTTT.

This sequence joins TRBV4-1 and TRBJ1-6; 9 bases agree with TRBD1. Losses at the gene ends were 0 bases for V and 8 bases for J; bases not matched to a gene: 8. CDR3 size: 17 residues. In germline, CDR1 is MGHRA, CDR2 YSYEKL. The CDR3 DNA is TGCGCCAGCAGCCAAGAGGGGCCGGGACAGGGACATTCACCCCTCCACTTT. The encoded protein is CASSQEGPGQGHSPLHF.

The rearrangement uses TRBV25-1 and TRBJ1-2; tentative D call: TRBD1 (5 bases). The CDR3 is 14 residues long. V gave up 1 base and J gave up 3 bases, with 9 bases separating them. Germline V gives CDR1 MGHDK, CDR2 SYGVNS. CDR3 residues: CASSEWGTDYGYTF. As DNA, the CDR3 is TGTGCCAGCAGTGAATGGGGCACGGACTATGGCTACACCTTC.

The chain joins TRBV5-1 to TRBJ1-1; 8 bases are shared with TRBD1. J lost 5 bases, V lost 4 bases, and 7 bases had no gene match. This CDR3 region has 14 residues. Germline V gene sequence: CDR1 SGHRS, CDR2 YFSETQ. The CDR3 DNA reads as TGCGCCAGCAGCGCCGGGACAGGTTTTACTGAAGCTTTCTTT. It translates to CASSAGTGFTEAFF.

The chain carries TRBV6-6 and TRBJ1-1; no firm D call. Germline V gene data show CDR1 as MNHNY and CDR2 as SVGAGI (reference sequence). V was pared by 5 bases and J by 3 bases, with 10 bases between. The CDR3 is 13 amino acids. The CDR3 reads CASSTHRDTEAFF. The DNA for the CDR3 is TGTGCCAGCAGTACCCACAGAGACACTGAAGCTTTCTTT.

The chain joins TRBV19 to TRBJ1-4; D is undetermined. The germline V gene encodes CDR1 LNHDA and CDR2 SQIVND (reference sequence). There are 15 residues in the CDR3. Trimming shortened V by 5 bases and J by 5 bases, and 15 bases separated the two germline ends. This CDR3 is CASSRLESRNEKLFF. Here the CDR3 DNA reads TGTGCCAGTAGTCGTTTGGAGTCTCGAAATGAAAAACTGTTTTTT.

The chain has TRBV15 and TRBJ1-1, with TRBD1 matching 10 bases. V gave up 1 base and J gave up 4 bases; unmatched junction bases: 6. The CDR3 sequence is 16 residues long. Germline loops: CDR1 LNHNV, CDR2 YYDKDF (reference sequence). In DNA, the CDR3 is TGTGCCACCAGCAGAGTTCCGGGACAGGGGCCCACTGAAGCTTTCTTT. Translating it yields CATSRVPGQGPTEAFF.

The chain joins TRBV28 to TRBJ1-5; the D is unclear. The CDR3 consists of 13 residues. Germline-derived CDR1 and CDR2 are MDHEN and SYDVKM. V was trimmed by 7 bases and J by 0 bases, leaving 7 bases between them. The CDR3 DNA reads TGTGCCAGCAAAGACTATAGCAATCAGCCCCAGCATTTT. The encoded protein is CASKDYSNQPQHF.

V is TRBV5-6 and J is TRBJ2-5; TRBD1 matches 9 bases. Germline trimming cut 7 bases from V and 1 base from J; bases unmatched to any gene: 8. The CDR3 sequence is 15 residues long. Germline V lookup: CDR1 SGHDT, CDR2 YYEEEE. The CDR3 region has the DNA TGTGCCAGCCAAGAGACAGGGGGAGGCCAAGAGACCCAGTACTTC. Residues: CASQETGGGQETQYF.

The CDR3 region has the DNA TGTGCCAGCAGTTATCAGGGACTAGTGCCCGGGGAGCTGTTTTTT. Amino acid sequence: CASSYQGLVPGELFF. J is TRBJ2-2 and V is TRBV6-5; 8 bases line up with TRBD2. V lost 3 bases and J lost 6; bases outside the gene matches: 6. The CDR3 loop spans 15 amino acids. The germline CDR1 and CDR2 sequences are MNHEY and SVGAGI.

Written as DNA, the CDR3 is TGTGCCTGGAGTGTTCAGGCGGGCGGCACAGATACGCAGTATTTT. Translation: CAWSVQAGGTDTQYF. The V gene is TRBV30, the J gene TRBJ2-3; D might be TRBD2 (5 bases). CDR1 is GTSNPN and CDR2 is SVGIG in the germline V gene (reference sequence). The CDR3 is 15 residues long. Trimming took off 0 bases at V and 1 base at J, with 11 bases between the two ends.